A single sample is the source of the 8 T cell receptor beta chains below, sequenced in a study of cytomegalovirus exposure and HLA in healthy donors. Assay: immunoSEQ multiplex PCR; the TCRdb copy retains only in-frame clones and omits some. The table lists about 64,000 clones, about 89% of them singletons, with around 1.8% in the top ten. Material for sequencing was PBMCs. The source of these receptors is a woman under 30 in good health and CMV-seronegative.

The rearrangement joins TRBV19 to TRBJ2-7; TRBD2 aligns across 7 bases. Trimming took 2 bases from V and 3 from J; bases not matched to a gene: 13. The germline CDR1 and CDR2 sequences are LNHDA and SQIVND (reference sequence). The CDR3 is made up of 17 amino acids. The CDR3 sequence: CASSITLAAPGNYEQYF. The CDR3 nucleotides are TGTGCCAGTAGTATAACCCTAGCGGCCCCCGGGAACTACGAGCAGTACTTC.

J is TRBJ2-1 and V is TRBV5-1; weak D call: TRBD2 (5 bases). From germline, CDR1 is SGHRS and CDR2 YFSETQ. This CDR3 comprises 16 residues. V lost 0 bases, J lost 2 bases, and 12 bases lay in between. CDR3 in amino acids: CASSLVTGVAYNEQFF. The CDR3 coding sequence is TGCGCCAGCAGCTTGGTCACCGGGGTCGCCTACAATGAGCAGTTCTTC.

The CDR3 region is CASSLPSGVTRYNEQFF. In DNA, the CDR3 is TGTGCCAGCAGTTTACCTAGCGGGGTTACCCGGTACAATGAGCAGTTCTTC. This chain connects TRBV27 to TRBJ2-1; 9 bases map to TRBD2. V lost 2 bases and J lost 4; bases outside the gene matches: 9. The CDR3 has 17 residues. The germline gives CDR1 MNHEY, CDR2 SMNVEV (reference sequence).

The V gene is TRBV4-2, the J gene TRBJ1-2; TRBD1 aligns across 11 bases. CDR1 and CDR2 from the germline V gene are LGHNA and YNFKEQ. This CDR3 has 18 residues. Trimming cost V 1 base and J 3 bases; bases outside gene matches: 10. The CDR3 coding sequence is TGTGCCAGCAGCCAAGCCGGTGGATCGGGACAGGGGGACTATGGCTACACCTTC. Translated: CASSQAGGSGQGDYGYTF.

This sequence joins TRBV27 and TRBJ2-1; D gene uncertain. CDR3 length: 13 residues. Germline CDR1 reads MNHEY; CDR2 reads SMNVEV (reference sequence). Trimming removed 6 bases from V and 1 base from J, with 7 bases in between. CDR3: CASSQISYNEQFF. The CDR3 nucleotides read TGTGCCAGCAGCCAGATATCCTACAATGAGCAGTTCTTC.

V gene TRBV7-6 combines with J gene TRBJ2-1; a possible D gene is TRBD2 (6 bases). Germline CDR1 and CDR2: SGHVS and FNYEAQ. CDR3 size: 12 residues. Trimming shortened V by 5 bases and J by 10 bases, and 12 bases separated the two germline ends. The CDR3 sequence: CASSPTSREQFF. CDR3 in DNA: TGTGCCAGCAGCCCGACTAGTCGAGAGCAGTTCTTC. The complete variable domain, with remaining parts taken from reference TRBV7-6 and TRBJ2-1, reads GAGVSQSPRYKVTKRGQDVALRCDPISGHVSLYWYRQALGQGPEFLTYFNYEAQQDKSGLPNDRFSAERPEGSISTLTIQRTEQRDSAMYRCASSPTSREQFFGPGTRLTVL.

The rearrangement uses TRBV6-5 and TRBJ1-2; no firm D call. This CDR3 spans 15 amino acids. With 0 bases removed from V and 1 base from J, the gap between germline ends came to 9 bases. Per the germline V gene, CDR1 is MNHEY and CDR2 is SVGAGI. The CDR3 nucleotides are TGTGCCAGCAGTTACTCGAGAAACAGTAACTATGGCTACACCTTC. This sequence encodes CASSYSRNSNYGYTF.

V gene TRBV18 combines with J gene TRBJ2-7; TRBD2 matches 10 bases. V lost 1 base and J lost 6; bases outside the gene matches: 3. The CDR3 sequence is 14 residues long. CDR1 and CDR2 from the germline V gene are KGHSH and LQKENI. DNA for the CDR3: TGTGCCAGCTCACCACAGCGGGAGGGCCGCGAGCAGTACTTC. It is translated as CASSPQREGREQYF.